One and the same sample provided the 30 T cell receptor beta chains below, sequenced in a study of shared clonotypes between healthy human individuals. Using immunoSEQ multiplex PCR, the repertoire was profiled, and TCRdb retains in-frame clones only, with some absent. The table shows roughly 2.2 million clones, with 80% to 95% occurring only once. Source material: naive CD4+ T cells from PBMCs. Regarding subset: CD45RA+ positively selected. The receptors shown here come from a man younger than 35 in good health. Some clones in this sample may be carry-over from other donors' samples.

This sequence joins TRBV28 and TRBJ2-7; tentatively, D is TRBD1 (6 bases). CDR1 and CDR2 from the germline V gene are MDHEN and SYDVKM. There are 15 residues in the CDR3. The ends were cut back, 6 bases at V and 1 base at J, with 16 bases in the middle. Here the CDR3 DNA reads TGTGCCAGCAGCTCCGGTGGGACATCTTCCTACGAGCAGTACTTC. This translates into CASSSGGTSSYEQYF.

CDR3 region: CASSQETSYEQYF. CDR3 coding DNA: TGCGCCAGCAGCCAAGAGACTAGCTACGAGCAGTACTTC. This rearrangement joins TRBV4-3 to TRBJ2-7; weak D call: TRBD2 (6 bases). Germline loops: CDR1 LGHNA, CDR2 YSLEER. The V and J ends lost 0 bases and 3 bases respectively, with 6 bases between them. The CDR3 length is 13 residues.

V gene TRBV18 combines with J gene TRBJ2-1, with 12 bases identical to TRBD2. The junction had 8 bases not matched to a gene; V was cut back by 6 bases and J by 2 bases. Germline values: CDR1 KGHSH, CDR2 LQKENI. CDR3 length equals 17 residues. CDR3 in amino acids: CASSSTSGRNAYNEQFF. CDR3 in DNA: TGTGCCAGCTCCTCGACTAGCGGGAGAAATGCCTACAATGAGCAGTTCTTC.

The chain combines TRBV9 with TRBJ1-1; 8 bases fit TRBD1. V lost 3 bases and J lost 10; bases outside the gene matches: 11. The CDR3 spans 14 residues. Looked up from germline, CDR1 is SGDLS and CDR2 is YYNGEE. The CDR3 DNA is TGTGCCAGCAGCGCGGTGACAGGGGTACGATTAGCTTTCTTT. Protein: CASSAVTGVRLAFF.

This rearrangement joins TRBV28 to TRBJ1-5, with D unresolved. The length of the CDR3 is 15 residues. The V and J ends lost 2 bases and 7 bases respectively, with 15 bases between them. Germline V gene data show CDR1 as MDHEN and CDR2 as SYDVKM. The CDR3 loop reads CASSLRLQPHQPQHF. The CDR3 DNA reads TGTGCCAGCAGTTTACGCCTGCAGCCCCACCAGCCCCAGCATTTT.

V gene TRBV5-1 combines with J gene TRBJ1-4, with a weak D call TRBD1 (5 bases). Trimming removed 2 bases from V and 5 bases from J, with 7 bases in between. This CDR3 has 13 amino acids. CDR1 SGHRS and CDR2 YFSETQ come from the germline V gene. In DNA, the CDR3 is TGCGCCAGCAGCTTACGGGGGAATGAAAAACTGTTTTTT. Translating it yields CASSLRGNEKLFF.

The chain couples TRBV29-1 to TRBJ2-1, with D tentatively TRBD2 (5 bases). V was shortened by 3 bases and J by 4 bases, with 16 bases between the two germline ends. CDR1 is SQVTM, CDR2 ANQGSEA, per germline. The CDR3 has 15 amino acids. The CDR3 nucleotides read TGCAGCGTTGATACAAGCAGAGGGAATTACAATGAGCAGTTCTTC. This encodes CSVDTSRGNYNEQFF.

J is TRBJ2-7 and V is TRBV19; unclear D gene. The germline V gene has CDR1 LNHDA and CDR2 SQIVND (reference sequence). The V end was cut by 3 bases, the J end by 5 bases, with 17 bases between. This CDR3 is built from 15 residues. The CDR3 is CASSIALQAWDEQYF. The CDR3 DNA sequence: TGTGCCAGTAGTATTGCTCTTCAGGCGTGGGACGAGCAGTACTTC.

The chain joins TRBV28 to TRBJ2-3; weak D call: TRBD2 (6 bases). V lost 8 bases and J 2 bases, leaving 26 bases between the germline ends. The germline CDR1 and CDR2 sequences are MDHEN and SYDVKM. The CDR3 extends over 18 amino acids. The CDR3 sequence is CASAWGGGGTFHTDTQYF. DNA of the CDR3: TGTGCCAGCGCCTGGGGTGGAGGCGGGACCTTTCACACAGATACGCAGTATTTT.

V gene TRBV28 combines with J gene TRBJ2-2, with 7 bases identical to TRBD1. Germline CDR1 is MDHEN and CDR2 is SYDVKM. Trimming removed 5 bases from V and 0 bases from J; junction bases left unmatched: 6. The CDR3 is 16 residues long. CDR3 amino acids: CASSPPGQTNTGELFF. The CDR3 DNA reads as TGTGCCAGCAGTCCTCCGGGACAGACGAACACCGGGGAGCTGTTTTTT.

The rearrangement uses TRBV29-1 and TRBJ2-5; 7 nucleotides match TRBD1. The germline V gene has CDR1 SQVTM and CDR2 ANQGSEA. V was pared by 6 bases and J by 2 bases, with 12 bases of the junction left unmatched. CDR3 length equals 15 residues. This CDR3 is CSVTTDRAAQETQYF. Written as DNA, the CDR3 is TGCAGCGTGACGACTGACAGGGCAGCACAAGAGACCCAGTACTTC. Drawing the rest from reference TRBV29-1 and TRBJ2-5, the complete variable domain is SAVISQKPSRDICQRGTSLTIQCQVDSQVTMMFWYRQQPGQSLTLIATANQGSEATYESGFVIDKFPISRPNLTFSTLTVSNMSPEDSSIYLCSVTTDRAAQETQYFGPGTRLLVL.

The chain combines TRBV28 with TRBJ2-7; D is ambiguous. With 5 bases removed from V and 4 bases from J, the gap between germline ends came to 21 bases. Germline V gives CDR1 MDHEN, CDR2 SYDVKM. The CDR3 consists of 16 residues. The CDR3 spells CASSGVGSANNYEQYF. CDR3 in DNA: TGTGCCAGCAGTGGGGTGGGGTCGGCGAACAATTACGAGCAGTACTTC.

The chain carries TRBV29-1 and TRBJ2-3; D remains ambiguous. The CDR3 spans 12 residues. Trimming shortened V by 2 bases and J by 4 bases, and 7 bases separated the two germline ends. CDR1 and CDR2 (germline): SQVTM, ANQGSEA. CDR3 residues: CSVEKFADTQYF. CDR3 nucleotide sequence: TGCAGCGTTGAAAAGTTCGCAGATACGCAGTATTTT.

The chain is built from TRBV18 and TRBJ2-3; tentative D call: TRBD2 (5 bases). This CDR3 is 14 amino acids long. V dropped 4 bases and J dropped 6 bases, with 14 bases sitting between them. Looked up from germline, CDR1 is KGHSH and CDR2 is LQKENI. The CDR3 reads CASSRTGGSDTQYF. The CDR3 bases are TGTGCCAGCTCACGGACGGGCGGGTCTGATACGCAGTATTTT. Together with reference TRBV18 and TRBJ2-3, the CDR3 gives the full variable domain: NAGVMQNPRHLVRRRGQEARLRCSPMKGHSHVYWYRQLPEEGLKFMVYLQKENIIDESGMPKERFSAEFPKEGPSILRIQQVVRGDSAAYFCASSRTGGSDTQYFGPGTRLTVL.

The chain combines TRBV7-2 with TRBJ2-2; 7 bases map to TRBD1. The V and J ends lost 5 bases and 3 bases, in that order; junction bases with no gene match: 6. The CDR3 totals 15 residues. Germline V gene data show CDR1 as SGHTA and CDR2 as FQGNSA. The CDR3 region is CASSPRQGYTGELFF. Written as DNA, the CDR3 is TGTGCCAGCAGCCCCCGACAGGGATACACCGGGGAGCTGTTTTTT.

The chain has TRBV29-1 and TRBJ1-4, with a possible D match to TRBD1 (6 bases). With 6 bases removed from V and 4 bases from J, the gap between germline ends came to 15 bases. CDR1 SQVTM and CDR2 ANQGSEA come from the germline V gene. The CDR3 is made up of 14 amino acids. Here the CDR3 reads CSVWTDRGNEKLFF. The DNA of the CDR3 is TGCAGCGTCTGGACAGATCGGGGTAATGAAAAACTGTTTTTT.

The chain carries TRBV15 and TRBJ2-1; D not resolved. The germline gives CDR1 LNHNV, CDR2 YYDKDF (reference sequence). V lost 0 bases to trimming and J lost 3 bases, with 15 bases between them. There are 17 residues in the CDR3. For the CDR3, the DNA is TGTGCCACCAGCAGAGATCTGGCAGACGAAATCTACAATGAGCAGTTCTTC. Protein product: CATSRDLADEIYNEQFF.

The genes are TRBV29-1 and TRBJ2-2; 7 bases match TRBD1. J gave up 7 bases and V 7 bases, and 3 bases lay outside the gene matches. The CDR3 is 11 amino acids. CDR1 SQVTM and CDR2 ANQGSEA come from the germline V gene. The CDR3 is CSANRGGELFF. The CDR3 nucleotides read TGCAGCGCCAACAGGGGCGGGGAGCTGTTTTTT.

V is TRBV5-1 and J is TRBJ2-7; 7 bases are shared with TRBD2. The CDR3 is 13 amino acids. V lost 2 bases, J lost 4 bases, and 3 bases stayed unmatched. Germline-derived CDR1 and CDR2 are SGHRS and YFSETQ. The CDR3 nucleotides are TGCGCCAGCAGCTTCCTGCGGGAGTACGAGCAGTACTTC. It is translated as CASSFLREYEQYF.

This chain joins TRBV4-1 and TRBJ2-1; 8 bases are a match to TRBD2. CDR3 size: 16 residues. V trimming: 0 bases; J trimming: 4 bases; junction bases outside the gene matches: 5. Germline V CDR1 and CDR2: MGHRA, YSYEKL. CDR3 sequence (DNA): TGCGCCAGCAGCCAAGATTACGGGAGGGCTTACAATGAGCAGTTCTTC. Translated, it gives CASSQDYGRAYNEQFF.

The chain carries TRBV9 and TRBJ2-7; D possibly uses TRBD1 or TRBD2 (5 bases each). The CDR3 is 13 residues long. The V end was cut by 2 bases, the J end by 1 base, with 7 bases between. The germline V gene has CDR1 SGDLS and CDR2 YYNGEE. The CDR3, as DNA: TGTGCCAGCAGCGTCAGGGAGTCCTACGAGCAGTACTTC. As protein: CASSVRESYEQYF.

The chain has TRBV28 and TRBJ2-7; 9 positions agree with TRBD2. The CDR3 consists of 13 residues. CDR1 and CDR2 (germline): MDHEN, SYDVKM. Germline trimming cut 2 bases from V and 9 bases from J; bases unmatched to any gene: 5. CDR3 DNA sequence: TGTGCCAGCAGTTTAGTAGCGGGAGTTTGGCAGTACTTC. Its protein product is CASSLVAGVWQYF. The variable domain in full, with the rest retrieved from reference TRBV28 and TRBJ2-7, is DVKVTQSSRYLVKRTGEKVFLECVQDMDHENMFWYRQDPGLGLRLIYFSYDVKMKEKGDIPEGYSVSREKKERFSLILESASTNQTSMYLCASSLVAGVWQYFGPGTRLTVT.

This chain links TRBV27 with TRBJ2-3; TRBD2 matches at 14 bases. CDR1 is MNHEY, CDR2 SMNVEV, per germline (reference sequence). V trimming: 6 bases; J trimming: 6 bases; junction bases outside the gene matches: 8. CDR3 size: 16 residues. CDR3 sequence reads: CASRGSRLAGGDTQYF. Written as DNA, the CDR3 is TGTGCCAGCAGGGGTAGTAGACTAGCGGGAGGGGATACGCAGTATTTT.

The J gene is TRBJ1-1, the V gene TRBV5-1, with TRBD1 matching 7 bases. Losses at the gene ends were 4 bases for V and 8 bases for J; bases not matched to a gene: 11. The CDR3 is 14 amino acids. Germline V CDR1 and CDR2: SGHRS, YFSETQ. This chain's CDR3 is CASSENTGTAEAFF. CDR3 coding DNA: TGCGCCAGCAGCGAGAATACCGGGACAGCCGAAGCTTTCTTT.

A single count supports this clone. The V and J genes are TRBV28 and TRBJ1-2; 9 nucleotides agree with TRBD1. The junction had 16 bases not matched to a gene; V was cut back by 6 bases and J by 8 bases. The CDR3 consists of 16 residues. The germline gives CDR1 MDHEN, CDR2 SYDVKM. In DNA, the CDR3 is TGTGCCAGCAGCCCCAGCGTGGGACAGGGAAAGCGCGGCTACACCTTC. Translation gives CASSPSVGQGKRGYTF.

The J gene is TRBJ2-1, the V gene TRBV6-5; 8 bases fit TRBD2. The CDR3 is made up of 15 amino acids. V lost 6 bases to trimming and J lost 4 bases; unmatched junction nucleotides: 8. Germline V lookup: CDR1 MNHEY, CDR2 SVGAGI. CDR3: CASSLRGLAYNEQFF. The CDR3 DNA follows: TGTGCCAGCAGCCTCCGAGGACTAGCATACAATGAGCAGTTCTTC.

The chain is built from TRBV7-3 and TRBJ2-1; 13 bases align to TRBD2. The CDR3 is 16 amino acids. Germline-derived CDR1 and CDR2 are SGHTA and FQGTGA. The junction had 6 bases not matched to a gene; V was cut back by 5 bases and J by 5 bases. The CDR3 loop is CASSLDGTSGNNEQFF. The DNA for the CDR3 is TGTGCCAGCAGCCTCGACGGGACTAGCGGGAACAATGAGCAGTTCTTC. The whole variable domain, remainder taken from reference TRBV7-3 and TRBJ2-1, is GAGVSQTPSNKVTEKGKYVELRCDPISGHTALYWYRQSLGQGPEFLIYFQGTGAADDSGLPNDRFFAVRPEGSVSTLKIQRTERGDSAVYLCASSLDGTSGNNEQFFGPGTRLTVL.

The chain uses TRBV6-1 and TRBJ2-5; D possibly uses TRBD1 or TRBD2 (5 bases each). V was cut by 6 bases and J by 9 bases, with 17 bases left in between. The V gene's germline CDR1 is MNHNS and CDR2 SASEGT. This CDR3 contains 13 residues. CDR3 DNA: TGTGCCAGCAGCGATAATACAGGACTGGCCCAGTACTTC. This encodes CASSDNTGLAQYF.

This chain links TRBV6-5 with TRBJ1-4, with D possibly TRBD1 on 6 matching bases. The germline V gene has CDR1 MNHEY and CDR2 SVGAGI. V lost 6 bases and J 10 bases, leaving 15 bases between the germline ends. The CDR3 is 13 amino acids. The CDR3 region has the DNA TGTGCCAGCAGCCAACGGGGGGGCGGAAAACTGTTTTTT. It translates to CASSQRGGGKLFF.

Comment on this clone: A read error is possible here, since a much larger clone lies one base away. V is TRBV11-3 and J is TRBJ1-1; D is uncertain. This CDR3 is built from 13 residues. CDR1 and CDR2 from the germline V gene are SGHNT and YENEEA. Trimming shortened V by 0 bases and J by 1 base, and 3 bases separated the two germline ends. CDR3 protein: CASSLEGNTEAFF. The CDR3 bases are TGTGCCAGCAGCTTAGAAGGGAACACTGAAGCTTTCTTT.